These 24 T cell receptor beta chains came from one sample sequenced in a study of T-cell reconstitution after alpha-beta-depleted transplantation in children. As it was prepared, the TCRbeta library received unique molecular identifiers. MiXCR was run by TCRdb on the PCR reads, yielding one entry per CDR3 protein. The data contain about 900,000 distinct CDR3 sequences, about 29% of them singletons. The specimen comprised PBMCs, mostly from graft donor cells, sampled 360 days after TCRalphabeta/CD19-depleted stem cell transplant. Receptors were obtained from a boy younger than two who had a stem cell transplant for SCID, so the T cells may come from the graft donor.

This chain uses TRBV4-2 with TRBJ1-2; 8 bases map to TRBD1. The CDR3 runs 17 residues. The V gene end was trimmed by 1 base and the J gene end by 4 bases; junction bases not matched to a gene: 11. From germline, CDR1 is LGHNA and CDR2 YNFKEQ. CDR3 coding DNA: TGTGCCAGCAGCCAAGCCCTCGACAGGGGCGGACTCTATGGCTACACCTTC. It yields the protein CASSQALDRGGLYGYTF.

The J gene is TRBJ2-7, the V gene TRBV4-3, with TRBD2 matching 11 bases. The trim removed 4 bases at V and 3 bases at J, leaving 8 bases unmatched. CDR3 size: 16 residues. Germline-derived CDR1 and CDR2 are LGHNA and YSLEER. The CDR3 bases are TGCGCCAGCAGCCTCGCGGCCGGGACTAGCGGCTACGAGCAGTACTTC. It translates to CASSLAAGTSGYEQYF.

The chain has TRBV10-3 and TRBJ2-2; 10 nucleotides line up with TRBD1. The J segment lost 0 bases and the V segment lost 0 bases, leaving 7 bases of the junction unmatched. The CDR3 runs 19 residues. CDR1 is ENHRY, CDR2 SYGVKD, per germline. The CDR3 reads CAISESGRQGATNTGELFF. The CDR3 coding sequence is TGTGCCATCAGTGAGTCGGGGAGACAGGGGGCCACGAACACCGGGGAGCTGTTTTTT.

The V gene is TRBV12-3 or TRBV12-4, the J gene TRBJ2-5; D unclear. This CDR3 is 13 amino acids long. V was cut by 6 bases and J by 1 base, with 9 bases left in between. The CDR3 coding sequence is TGTGCCAGCAGAGTCAGCAGCCAAGAGACCCAGTACTTC. Its translation: CASRVSSQETQYF.

This clonotype was seen more than once but under ten times. This chain connects TRBV7-7 to TRBJ2-3; TRBD1 aligns across 7 bases. Germline-derived CDR1 and CDR2 are SSHAT and FNYEAQ (reference sequence). After removal of 5 bases from V and 3 bases from J, the junction contained 14 bases not matched to a gene. This CDR3 region has 17 residues. CDR3 region: CASSRTGDEVGTDTQYF. The CDR3 DNA follows: TGTGCCAGCAGCCGTACAGGGGATGAGGTGGGAACAGATACGCAGTATTTT.

This rearrangement joins TRBV12-3 or TRBV12-4 to TRBJ1-2; D remains ambiguous. V lost 1 base and J 3 bases, leaving 15 bases between the germline ends. This CDR3 contains 16 residues. The CDR3 is CASSLVIRREDYGYTF. In nucleotides, the CDR3 is TGTGCCAGCAGTTTAGTGATCCGACGGGAAGACTATGGCTACACCTTC.

A few counts support this clonotype. The chain has TRBV6-1 and TRBJ2-7, with D possibly being TRBD2 (5 bases). The CDR3 runs 13 residues. Germline V CDR1 and CDR2: MNHNS, SASEGT. V gave up 6 bases and J gave up 7 bases, with 16 bases separating them. In DNA form, the CDR3 reads TGTGCCAGCAGGGAGCGTTGGTCGGGGGAGCAGTACTTC. Encoded protein: CASRERWSGEQYF.

In this sample, this clonotype turned up a few times. This rearrangement joins TRBV6-5 to TRBJ2-3; 9 bases agree with TRBD2. The ends lost 2 bases at V and 0 bases at J; junction bases unmatched: 6. Germline V gene lookup returns CDR1 MNHEY and CDR2 SVGAGI. The CDR3 is 17 residues long. The chain's CDR3 is CASSYTSGLSSTDTQYF. CDR3 nucleotides: TGTGCCAGCAGTTACACTAGCGGGTTAAGTAGCACAGATACGCAGTATTTT.

The sample holds a few counts of this clonotype. CDR3 bases: TGCGCCAGCAGCCAAGATAGGAGGGGGGTACGGTATTTT. Its protein is CASSQDRRGVRYF. The rearrangement joins TRBV4-3 to TRBJ2-3, with D tentatively TRBD1 or TRBD2 (6 bases each). Trimming shortened V by 0 bases and J by 14 bases, and 15 bases separated the two germline ends. Germline lookup yields CDR1 LGHNA and CDR2 YSLEER. The CDR3 is made up of 13 amino acids.

V and J are TRBV5-1 and TRBJ2-7; no clear D. With 0 bases removed from V and 2 bases from J, the gap between germline ends came to 15 bases. Germline lookup yields CDR1 SGHRS and CDR2 YFSETQ. The CDR3 consists of 16 residues. The CDR3 loop reads CASSLGHPAMPYEQYF. The CDR3 DNA reads TGCGCCAGCAGCTTGGGACACCCGGCAATGCCCTACGAGCAGTACTTC.

The rearrangement uses TRBV29-1 and TRBJ1-1; the match to TRBD1 covers 9 bases. Germline V CDR1 and CDR2: SQVTM, ANQGSEA. The CDR3 runs to 15 residues. After removal of 0 bases from V and 5 bases from J, the junction contained 7 bases not matched to a gene. This chain's CDR3 is CSVEDTGGDRTEAFF. The DNA of the CDR3 is TGCAGCGTTGAAGATACAGGGGGCGATAGGACTGAAGCTTTCTTT. Using reference TRBV29-1 and TRBJ1-1 for the parts outside the CDR3, the full variable domain is SAVISQKPSRDICQRGTSLTIQCQVDSQVTMMFWYRQQPGQSLTLIATANQGSEATYESGFVIDKFPISRPNLTFSTLTVSNMSPEDSSIYLCSVEDTGGDRTEAFFGQGTRLTVV.

The rearrangement links TRBV20-1 to TRBJ1-4, with TRBD1 as a possible D gene (6 bases). Looked up from germline, CDR1 is DFQATT and CDR2 is SNEGSKA (reference sequence). This CDR3 contains 13 residues. V shed 0 bases and J shed 7 bases, with 9 bases lying between them. This CDR3 is CSAREGAVEKLFF. The DNA for the CDR3 is TGCAGTGCTAGAGAGGGGGCCGTTGAAAAACTGTTTTTT.

The CDR3 bases are TGTGCCAGCAGTTTGGGGACAGAGGGCGAGCAGTACTTC. It translates to CASSLGTEGEQYF. The genes are TRBV12-3 or TRBV12-4 and TRBJ2-7; the match to TRBD1 covers 7 bases. The J segment lost 6 bases and the V segment lost 3 bases, leaving 5 bases of the junction unmatched. The CDR3 runs to 13 residues.

V is TRBV18 and J is TRBJ2-7, with 7 bases that match TRBD2. This CDR3 spans 15 amino acids. The junction had 3 bases not matched to a gene; V was cut back by 1 base and J by 0 bases. Germline CDR1 KGHSH, CDR2 LQKENI. CDR3 bases: TGTGCCAGCTCACCACGGGGGGGAGCCTCCTACGAGCAGTACTTC. It translates to CASSPRGGASYEQYF.

This chain uses TRBV10-2 with TRBJ1-1; D is unresolved. Germline CDR1 is WSHSY and CDR2 is SAAADI. The CDR3 has 14 amino acids. The V end was cut by 6 bases, the J end by 2 bases, with 13 bases between. The DNA for the CDR3 is TGCGCCAGCAGACAGCCAACCCCAAACACTGAAGCTTTCTTT. Amino acids: CASRQPTPNTEAFF.

The chain joins TRBV20-1 to TRBJ2-7, with unresolved D. V shed 5 bases and J shed 0 bases, with 11 bases lying between them. CDR1 and CDR2 (germline): DFQATT, SNEGSKA (reference sequence). The CDR3 has 13 amino acids. Here the CDR3 reads CSAETHSSYEQYF. CDR3 nucleotide sequence: TGCAGTGCTGAAACACATAGCTCCTACGAGCAGTACTTC.

This chain connects TRBV6-2 or TRBV6-3 to TRBJ2-7, with 11 bases fitting TRBD1. Germline loops: CDR1 MNHEY, CDR2 SVGEGT. This CDR3 has 13 residues. V lost 4 bases to trimming and J lost 6 bases; unmatched junction nucleotides: 2. The CDR3 loop reads CASSFGQGAEQYF. CDR3 DNA sequence: TGTGCCAGCAGTTTTGGACAGGGGGCCGAGCAGTACTTC.

Points on this clonotype: Here the CDR3 omits its conserved ending phenylalanine or tryptophan, so a read error is the likely source. The chain has TRBV15 and TRBJ2-1; D unclear. From germline, CDR1 is LNHNV and CDR2 YYDKDF (reference sequence). CDR3 length: 12 amino acids. The V end lost 6 bases, the J end lost 5 bases, and 8 bases lay between the germline ends. In DNA form, the CDR3 reads TGTGCCACCAGGGCCCAAGACAATGAGCAGTTCCTC. It is translated as CATRAQDNEQFL.

This clonotype has just a few counts. This chain joins TRBV4-2 and TRBJ1-2, with 9 nucleotides matching TRBD1. The CDR3 is 13 amino acids. Germline V gene lookup returns CDR1 LGHNA and CDR2 YNFKEQ. J was trimmed by 6 bases and V by 1 base; bases with no gene match: 0. The chain's CDR3 is CASSQGTGDGYTF. For the CDR3, the DNA is TGTGCCAGCAGCCAAGGGACAGGGGATGGCTACACCTTC.

The chain employs TRBV29-1 and TRBJ2-5, with 8 bases aligning to TRBD1. The CDR3 consists of 14 residues. The V and J ends lost 6 bases and 5 bases, in that order; junction bases with no gene match: 11. Germline V gene sequence: CDR1 SQVTM, CDR2 ANQGSEA. CDR3 nucleotide sequence: TGCAGCGTCGCCGACAGGGGAGTTCCGGAGACCCAGTACTTC. Translation gives CSVADRGVPETQYF.

The chain carries TRBV12-3 or TRBV12-4 and TRBJ2-1; tentatively, D is TRBD1 (6 bases). Trimming cost V 3 bases and J 0 bases, with 12 bases left between them. The CDR3 length is 16 residues. The CDR3 region has the DNA TGTGCCAGCAGTTTTCGGGACACGGCCTCCTACAATGAGCAGTTCTTC. Amino acid sequence: CASSFRDTASYNEQFF.

The chain joins TRBV29-1 to TRBJ2-7, with TRBD2 matching 8 bases. There are 15 residues in the CDR3. Germline V gene data show CDR1 as SQVTM and CDR2 as ANQGSEA. With V trimmed by 7 bases and J by 4 bases, 15 bases remained unmatched. The CDR3 sequence: CSASGGGARPYEQYF. The DNA for the CDR3 is TGCAGCGCCTCGGGGGGGGGCGCTCGACCATACGAGCAGTACTTC.

This clonotype was seen only a few times. This chain links TRBV4-2 with TRBJ2-7, with D unclear. This CDR3 is 14 amino acids long. Trimming took 1 base from V and 5 from J, leaving 12 bases between them. Per the germline V gene, CDR1 is LGHNA and CDR2 is YNFKEQ. The CDR3 nucleotides read TGTGCCAGCAGCCAAGTTAGAACAGTTGACGAGCAGTACTTC. This encodes CASSQVRTVDEQYF.

This clonotype has more than one count but fewer than ten. The V call is TRBV7-9, the J call TRBJ1-4, with D unclear. The germline CDR1 and CDR2 sequences are SEHNR and FQNEAQ (reference sequence). V was clipped by 7 bases and J by 0 bases, with 15 bases between them. The CDR3 has 16 amino acids. This chain's CDR3 is CASTSAGRTTNEKLFF. Written as DNA, the CDR3 is TGTGCCAGCACCTCCGCGGGAAGAACAACTAATGAAAAACTGTTTTTT.